This TCR beta chain was retrieved from a study of PD-L1 blockade in urothelial cancer. Turning to the study itself: Blood drawn 3 weeks (second dose) and 6 weeks after treatment start was analyzed. When blood samples were assessed, the median T cell count was 141,255.

Method: immunoSEQ multiplex PCR; TCRdb's copy keeps in-frame clones and lacks some. The sample has just under 45,000 clones; approximately 90% are singletons. CDR3 length: 12 residues. CDR1 is SGHRS and CDR2 is YFSETQ in the germline V gene. V was pared by 4 bases and J by 4 bases, with 9 bases between. The clonotype originates from a woman aged 60-75 years with urothelial cancer. The chain combines TRBV5-1 with TRBJ2-7; D might be TRBD1 (5 bases). The sample was PBMCs, taken around atezolizumab (anti-PD-L1) treatment. The CDR3 protein is CASSAGSYEQYF. CDR3 sequence (DNA): TGCGCCAGCAGCGCAGGGTCTTACGAGCAGTACTTC.